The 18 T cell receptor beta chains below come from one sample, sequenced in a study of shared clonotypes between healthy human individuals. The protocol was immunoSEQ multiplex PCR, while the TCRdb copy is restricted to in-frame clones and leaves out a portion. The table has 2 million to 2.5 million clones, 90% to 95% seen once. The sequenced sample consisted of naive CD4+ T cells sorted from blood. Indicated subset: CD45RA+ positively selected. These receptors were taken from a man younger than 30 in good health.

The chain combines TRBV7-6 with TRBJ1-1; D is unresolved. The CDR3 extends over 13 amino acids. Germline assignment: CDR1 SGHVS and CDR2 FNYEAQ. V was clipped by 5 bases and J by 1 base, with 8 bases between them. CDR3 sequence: CASSITWNTEAFF. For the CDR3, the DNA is TGTGCCAGCAGCATTACATGGAACACTGAAGCTTTCTTT.

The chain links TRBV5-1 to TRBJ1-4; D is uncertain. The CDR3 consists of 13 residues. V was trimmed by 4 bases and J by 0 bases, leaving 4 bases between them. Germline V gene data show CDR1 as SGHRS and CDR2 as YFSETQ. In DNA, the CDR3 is TGCGCCAGCAGCCCGACAACTAATGAAAAACTGTTTTTT. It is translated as CASSPTTNEKLFF. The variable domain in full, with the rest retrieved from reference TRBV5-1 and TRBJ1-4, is KAGVTQTPRYLIKTRGQQVTLSCSPISGHRSVSWYQQTPGQGLQFLFEYFSETQRNKGNFPGRFSGRQFSNSRSEMNVSTLELGDSALYLCASSPTTNEKLFFGSGTQLSVL.

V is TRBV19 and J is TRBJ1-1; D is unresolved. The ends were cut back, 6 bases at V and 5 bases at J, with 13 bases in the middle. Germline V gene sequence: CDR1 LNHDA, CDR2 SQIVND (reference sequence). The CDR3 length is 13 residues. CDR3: CASSRGAGTEAFF. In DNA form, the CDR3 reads TGTGCCAGTAGCCGGGGAGCAGGTACTGAAGCTTTCTTT.

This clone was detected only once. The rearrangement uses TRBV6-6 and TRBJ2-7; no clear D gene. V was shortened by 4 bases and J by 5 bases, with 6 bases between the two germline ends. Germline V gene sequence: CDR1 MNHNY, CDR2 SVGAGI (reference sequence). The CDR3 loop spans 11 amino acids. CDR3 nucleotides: TGTGCCAGCAGTTCCCCGGACGAGCAGTACTTC. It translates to CASSSPDEQYF.

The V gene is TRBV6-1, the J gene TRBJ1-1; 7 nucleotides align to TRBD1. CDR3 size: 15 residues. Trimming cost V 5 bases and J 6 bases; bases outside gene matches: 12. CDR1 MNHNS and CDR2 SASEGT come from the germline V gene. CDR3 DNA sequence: TGTGCCAGCAGTTTGTTGGACAGGAGATTCTCTGAAGCTTTCTTT. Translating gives CASSLLDRRFSEAFF.

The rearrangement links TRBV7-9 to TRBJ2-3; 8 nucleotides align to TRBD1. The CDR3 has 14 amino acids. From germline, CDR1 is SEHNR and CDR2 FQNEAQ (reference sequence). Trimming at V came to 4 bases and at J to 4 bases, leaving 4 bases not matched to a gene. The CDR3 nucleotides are TGTGCCAGCAGCTCGACAGGGGTCGCAGATACGCAGTATTTT. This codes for CASSSTGVADTQYF.

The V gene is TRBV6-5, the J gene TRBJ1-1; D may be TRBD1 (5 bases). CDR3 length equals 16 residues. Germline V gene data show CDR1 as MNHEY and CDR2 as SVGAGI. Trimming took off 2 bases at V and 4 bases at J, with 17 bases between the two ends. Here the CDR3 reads CASSYGIRGPGTEAFF. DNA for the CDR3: TGTGCCAGCAGTTACGGCATAAGGGGCCCGGGCACTGAAGCTTTCTTT.

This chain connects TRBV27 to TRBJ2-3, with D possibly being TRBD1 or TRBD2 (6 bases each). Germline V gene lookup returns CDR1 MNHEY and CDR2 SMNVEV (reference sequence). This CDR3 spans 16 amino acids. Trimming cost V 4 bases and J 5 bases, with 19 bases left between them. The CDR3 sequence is CASSSLGAEGGDTQYF. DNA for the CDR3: TGTGCCAGCAGTTCCTTAGGGGCGGAGGGGGGAGATACGCAGTATTTT.

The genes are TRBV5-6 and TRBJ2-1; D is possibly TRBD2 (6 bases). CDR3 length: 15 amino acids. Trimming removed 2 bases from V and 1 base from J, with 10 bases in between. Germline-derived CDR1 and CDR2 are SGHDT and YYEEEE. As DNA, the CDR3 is TGTGCCAGCAGCTTTGTGGGGGGATCCTACAATGAGCAGTTCTTC. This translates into CASSFVGGSYNEQFF. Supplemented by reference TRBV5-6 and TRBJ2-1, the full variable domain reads DAGVTQSPTHLIKTRGQQVTLRCSPKSGHDTVSWYQQALGQGPQFIFQYYEEEERQRGNFPDRFSGHQFPNYSSELNVNALLLGDSALYLCASSFVGGSYNEQFFGPGTRLTVL.

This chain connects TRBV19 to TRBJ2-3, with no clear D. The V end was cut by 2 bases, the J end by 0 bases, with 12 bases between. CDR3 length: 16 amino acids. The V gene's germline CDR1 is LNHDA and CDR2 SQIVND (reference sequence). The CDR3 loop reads CASSINWRSSTDTQYF. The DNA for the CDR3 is TGTGCCAGTAGTATAAACTGGCGCTCTAGCACAGATACGCAGTATTTT.

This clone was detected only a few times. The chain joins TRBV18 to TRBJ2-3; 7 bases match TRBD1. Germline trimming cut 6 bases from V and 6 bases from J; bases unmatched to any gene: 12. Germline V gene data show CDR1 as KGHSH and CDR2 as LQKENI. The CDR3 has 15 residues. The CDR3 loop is CASSRGQAQSDTQYF. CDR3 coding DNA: TGTGCCAGCTCCCGTGGACAGGCCCAAAGTGATACGCAGTATTTT.

CDR3 sequence (DNA): TGTGCCAGCACCCGACCGGGTGGGTCGAGCACAGATACGCAGTATTTT. The encoded protein is CASTRPGGSSTDTQYF. The rearrangement joins TRBV5-4 to TRBJ2-3; D gene ambiguous. CDR1 is SGHNT, CDR2 YYREEE, per germline (reference sequence). The CDR3 has 16 residues. V was pared by 6 bases and J by 0 bases, with 17 bases between. Complete variable domain (other parts from reference TRBV5-4 and TRBJ2-3): ETGVTQSPTHLIKTRGQQVTLRCSSQSGHNTVSWYQQALGQGPQFIFQYYREEENGRGNFPPRFSGLQFPNYSSELNVNALELDDSALYLCASTRPGGSSTDTQYFGPGTRLTVL.

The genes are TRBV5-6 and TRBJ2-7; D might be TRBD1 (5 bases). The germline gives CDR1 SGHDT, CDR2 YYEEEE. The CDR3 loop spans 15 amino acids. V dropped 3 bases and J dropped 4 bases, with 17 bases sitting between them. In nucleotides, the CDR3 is TGTGCCAGCAGCTCATTGGGGCCCTCGGCTTACGAGCAGTACTTC. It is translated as CASSSLGPSAYEQYF.

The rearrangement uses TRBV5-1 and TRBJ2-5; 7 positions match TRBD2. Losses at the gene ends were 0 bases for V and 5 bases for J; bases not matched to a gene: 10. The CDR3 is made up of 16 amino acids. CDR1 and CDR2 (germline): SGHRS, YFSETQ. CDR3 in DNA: TGCGCCAGCAGCTTGGGAGGAGCGGGGTACAGCGAGACCCAGTACTTC. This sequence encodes CASSLGGAGYSETQYF.

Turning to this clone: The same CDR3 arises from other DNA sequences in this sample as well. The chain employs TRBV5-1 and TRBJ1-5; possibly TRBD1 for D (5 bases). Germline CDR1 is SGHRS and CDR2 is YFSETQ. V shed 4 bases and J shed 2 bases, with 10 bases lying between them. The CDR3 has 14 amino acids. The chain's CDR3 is CASSPRGGNQPQHF. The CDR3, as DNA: TGCGCCAGCAGCCCGCGAGGGGGCAATCAGCCCCAGCATTTT.

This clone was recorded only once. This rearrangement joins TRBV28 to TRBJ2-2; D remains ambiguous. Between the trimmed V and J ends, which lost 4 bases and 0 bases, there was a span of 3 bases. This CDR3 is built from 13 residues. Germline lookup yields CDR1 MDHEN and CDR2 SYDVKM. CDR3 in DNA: TGTGCCAGCAGTTACTCGAACACCGGGGAGCTGTTTTTT. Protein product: CASSYSNTGELFF.

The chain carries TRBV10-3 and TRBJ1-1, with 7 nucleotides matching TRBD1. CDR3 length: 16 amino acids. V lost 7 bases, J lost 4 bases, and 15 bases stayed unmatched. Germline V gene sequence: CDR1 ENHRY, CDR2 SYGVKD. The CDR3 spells CAITSRQGEGGTEAFF. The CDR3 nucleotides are TGTGCCATCACAAGTCGACAGGGTGAAGGAGGCACTGAAGCTTTCTTT.

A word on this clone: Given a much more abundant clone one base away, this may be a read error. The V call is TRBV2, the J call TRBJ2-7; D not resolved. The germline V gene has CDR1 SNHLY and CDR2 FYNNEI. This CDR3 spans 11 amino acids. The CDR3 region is CASSDNYEQHF. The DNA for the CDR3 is TGTGCCAGCAGTGATAACTACGAGCAGCACTTC.